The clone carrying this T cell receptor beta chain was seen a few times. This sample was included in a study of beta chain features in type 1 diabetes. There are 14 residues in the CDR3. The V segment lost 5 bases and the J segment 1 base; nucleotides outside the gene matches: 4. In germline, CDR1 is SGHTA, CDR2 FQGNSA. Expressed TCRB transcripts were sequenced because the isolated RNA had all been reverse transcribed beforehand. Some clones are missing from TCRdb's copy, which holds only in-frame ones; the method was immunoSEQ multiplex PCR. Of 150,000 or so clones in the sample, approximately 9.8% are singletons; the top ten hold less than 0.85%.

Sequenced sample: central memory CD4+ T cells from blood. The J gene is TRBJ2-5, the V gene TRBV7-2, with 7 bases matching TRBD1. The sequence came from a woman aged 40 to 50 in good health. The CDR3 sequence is CASSPGQPQETQYF. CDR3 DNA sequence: TGTGCCAGCAGCCCGGGACAGCCCCAAGAGACCCAGTACTTC.